The source of this TCR beta chain is a study of shared clonotypes between healthy human individuals (dated by TCRdb to 2018 to 2020). With regard to the full study: Three men and a couple of women, aged 18 to 49 years, made up the cohort. Each donor's leukapheresis produced roughly between roughly 0.9 and 9 billion PBMCs. Different laboratories and diverse techniques were used to prepare libraries and sequence TCR repertoires, to increase sequencing depth and limit assay-specific biases. To estimate repertoire size and how much clonotype sharing occurs between individuals, the study deeply sequenced the blood TCR repertoires of about five healthy adults. Per donor, three plates each were used for CD4 naive and CD4 memory, two for CD8 naive, and one for CD8 memory.

TCR CDR3 regions were amplified from genomic DNA by multiplex PCR using the deep immunoSEQ assay. Genomic DNA extracted from each cell subset was distributed evenly over all wells of several immunoSEQ 96-well plates, and each plate served as one replicate. For sorted subsets, each replicate PCR was loaded with approximately 190 ng genomic DNA, equivalent to approximately 33,000 T cell genomes. The purified libraries were quantified using a Qubit 3.0 fluorometer, sized with a Bioanalyzer 2100, and then quantified again using the KAPA Library Quantification kit. A separate single-read 150-cycle Illumina NextSeq 550 flow cell was used to sequence each immunoSEQ 96-well plate. As for how the authors treated the data: Because only junctional sequences without quality scores were contained in the immunoSEQ output, filtering matching that applied to full-length reads could not be performed. To assign V/J genes and CDR3, sequences were annotated against IMGT germline references using PyIR, a Python wrapper for IgBLAST v1.9. Reads were filtered out if the reads had weak V/J assignments (E-value above 1e-6), no CDR3, stop codons, out-of-frame junctions, or ambiguous translated residues. V3J clonotypes were defined by identical inferred V gene, J gene, and CDR3 amino acid sequence. The percentage overlap between two repertoires was calculated by dividing the number of shared unique clonotypes by the size of the smaller repertoire. RTK rarefaction, the Chao1 estimator, and Recon v2.1 estimates of unobserved clonotypes were used to assess repertoire richness. For all TCRbeta clonotypes obtained by the gDNA method from a few donors, generation probabilities were computed with OLGA. What TCRdb holds here is the immuneACCESS table cut down to in-frame rearrangements. Part of the clones is not present; checked against another copy, under half of the missing clones reflect an unresolved V gene, and the others are unexplained. V, J and clone size derive from that table, while D and trimming were established from the DNA sequence. The sample has more than 900,000 clones on record, around 78% of them singletons. Roughly 0.62% of the sample lies in the top ten.

Comments on this clone: Its cognate antigen has yet to be identified. No base qualities exist here, and no much larger clone lies one base off it.

Taken from cysteine to phenylalanine, the CDR3 has 14 residues. Of all the DNA, just the CDR3 is kept, 42 bases in frame from base 1. The germline ends are 9 bases apart after V is trimmed by 2 bases and J by 0 bases. The CDR1 and CDR2 encoded by the germline V gene are SGHDT and YYEEEE. What the study reported, not specific to this receptor: Because the study included a small number of donors, the genetic and exposure-history diversity represented was limited. Only blood was sampled, and tissue TCR repertoires likely differ from those in blood. Naive subsets generally had larger estimated clonotype richness than memory subsets did. Higher generation probabilities were observed for clonotypes shared by all four sorted-subset donors than for non-shared clonotypes. Even with the large sequencing depth, rarefaction of the sorted-subset datasets indicated that sequencing was incomplete. Sharing across a handful of donors was observed for around 5% of naive CD4, 3% to 3.5% of naive CD8, 2% to 2.5% of memory CD4, and around 0.4% of memory CD8 clonotypes. Pairwise subsampling indicated that sequencing depth was expected to affect the degree of clonotype sharing among donors.

The donors were healthy, HIV-negative adults who had no recently reported acute infections or vaccinations. Every donor was a Caucasian adult living in Nashville, Tennessee, USA. CD4+ T cells were enriched by magnetic negative selection; naive cells were then positively selected on CD45RA, and the negative fraction formed the memory subset. Blood was collected by leukapheresis, and PBMCs were isolated by Ficoll-Histopaque density gradient centrifugation and then cryopreserved in liquid nitrogen vapor phase. Analytical flow cytometry was used to check the purity and quantity of each magnetically sorted T cell population. Each sorted fraction had its genomic DNA isolated and then quantified by UV absorbance on a Nanodrop 2000c.

This clonotype originated in a man between 18 and 29 years old in good health. Some clones in this sample may be carry-over from other donors' samples. Material for sequencing was memory CD4+ T cells from PBMCs. Reading the label with the study, this specimen's cell subset or site is: CD45RA-negative fraction. Here the chain combines TRBV5-6 and TRBJ2-7; a weak D assignment points to TRBD1 (5 bases agree). The CDR3 sequence is CASSFIGHSYEQYF. The bases read TGTGCCAGCAGCTTCATCGGACACTCCTACGAGCAGTACTTC.